One sample yielded the 5 T cell receptor beta chains listed below, sequenced in a study of CD8 T cells in Susac syndrome. Roughly 0.5 to 1 ug RNA was reverse transcribed with random hexamers. One entry per CDR3 protein results from TCRdb running MiXCR on the immunoSEQ multiplex PCR reads. The table shows over 150,000 distinct CDR3 sequences, with about 96% occurring only once. Sequencing was carried out using CD4+ T cells from PBMCs. The receptors stem from a human donor with Susac syndrome.

The rearrangement joins TRBV6-2 or TRBV6-3 to TRBJ2-7; 10 bases fit TRBD2. Germline V gene lookup returns CDR1 MNHEY and CDR2 SVGEGT. The length of the CDR3 is 17 residues. V shed 4 bases, J shed 0 bases, and the junction held 9 bases outside the gene matches. CDR3 DNA sequence: TGTGCCAGCAGTTTTACTAGCGGGGAGTCCTACTCCTACGAGCAGTACTTC. This codes for CASSFTSGESYSYEQYF.

The rearrangement uses TRBV19 and TRBJ1-5; TRBD1 aligns across 9 bases. In germline, CDR1 is LNHDA, CDR2 SQIVND (reference sequence). The CDR3 extends over 15 amino acids. With V trimmed by 5 bases and J by 5 bases, 7 bases remained unmatched. CDR3 bases: TGTGCCAGTAGTTCGGGACAGGGAGGAGATCAGCCCCAGCATTTT. This encodes CASSSGQGGDQPQHF.

The chain recombines TRBV5-4 with TRBJ2-5, with TRBD1 matching 9 bases. This CDR3 has 15 amino acids. V trimming: 0 bases; J trimming: 5 bases; junction bases outside the gene matches: 5. CDR1 and CDR2 from the germline V gene are SGHNT and YYREEE (reference sequence). In DNA, the CDR3 is TGTGCCAGCAGCTTGGTTACAGGGGGCGCGGAGACCCAGTACTTC. It codes for CASSLVTGGAETQYF.

This chain joins TRBV20-1 and TRBJ1-3; D is uncertain. The germline V gene encodes CDR1 DFQATT and CDR2 SNEGSKA (reference sequence). Trimming shortened V by 3 bases and J by 0 bases, and 9 bases separated the two germline ends. There are 14 residues in the CDR3. This CDR3 is CSARKVGSGNTIYF. CDR3 coding DNA: TGCAGTGCTAGGAAGGTCGGCTCTGGAAACACCATATATTTT.

The chain combines TRBV4-2 with TRBJ2-7; D uncertain. The CDR3 spans 12 residues. CDR1 is LGHNA and CDR2 is YNFKEQ in the germline V gene. Trimming left V 4 bases short and J 4 bases short, with 8 bases between. CDR3 region: CASSRVGYEQYF. The CDR3 DNA sequence: TGTGCCAGCAGCCGTGTAGGGTACGAGCAGTACTTC.